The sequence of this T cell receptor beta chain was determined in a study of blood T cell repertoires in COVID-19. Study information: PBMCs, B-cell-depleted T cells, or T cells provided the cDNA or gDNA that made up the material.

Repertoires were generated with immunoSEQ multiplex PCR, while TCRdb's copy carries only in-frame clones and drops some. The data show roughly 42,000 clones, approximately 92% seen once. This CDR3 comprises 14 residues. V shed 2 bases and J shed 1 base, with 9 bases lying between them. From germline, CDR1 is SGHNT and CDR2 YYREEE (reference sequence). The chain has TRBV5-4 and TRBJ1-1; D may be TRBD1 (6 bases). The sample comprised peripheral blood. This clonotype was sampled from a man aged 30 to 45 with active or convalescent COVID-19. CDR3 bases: TGTGCCAGCAGCTTCGGACAGAAGAACACTGAAGCTTTCTTT. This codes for CASSFGQKNTEAFF.